These T cell receptor beta chains were read from a single sample in a study of beta chain features in type 1 diabetes. Produced via immunoSEQ multiplex PCR; TCRdb's table is partial and in-frame only. The sample has around 430,000 clones, roughly 30% seen once. Material: naive CD4+ T cells from blood. The receptors here all came from a man between 18 and 35 years old in good health. Both conserved end residues are part of each CDR3. Each record gives: clone size, J gene, D gene, V gene, CDR3 DNA, CDR3 protein. The D gene is left open where the match is weak. Clone size is stated in some rows and not others, as once, few, many or a class when expanded.

-	TRBJ2-3	TRBD2	TRBV7-8	TGTGCCAGCAGCTCTAATTCGGGACTAGCGGGAGTGGGGGATACGCAGTATTTT	CASSSNSGLAGVGDTQYF
-	TRBJ1-1	TRBD1	TRBV30	TGTGCCTGGATAAGACAGGGTCGGACTGAAGCTTTCTTT	CAWIRQGRTEAFF
-	TRBJ1-2	-	TRBV30	TGTGCCTGGGGGTTGCGGAGAATGGATGGCTACACCTTC	CAWGLRRMDGYTF
-	TRBJ2-7	-	TRBV1	TGCACCAGCAGCCCCAAAACCGGACATACGACCTACGAGCAGTACTTC	CTSSPKTGHTTYEQYF
-	TRBJ2-1	TRBD2	TRBV30	TGCGCCTGGAGTCCCCTCGGGAGGGGTTACAATGAGCAGTTCTTC	CAWSPLGRGYNEQFF
-	TRBJ2-2	-	TRBV6-6	TGTGCCAGCCTCAGTGGGGAGCTGTTTTTT	CASLSGELFF
-	TRBJ2-1	-	TRBV10-3	TGTGCCATCAGGGGTTTTATAGGGGCGAATGAGCAGTTCTTC	CAIRGFIGANEQFF
-	TRBJ2-5	-	TRBV30	TGTGCCTGGAGTAGGTTAGGGGAGACCCAGTACTTC	CAWSRLGETQYF
-	TRBJ2-5	-	TRBV29-1	TGCAGCGTTGAAGATCAGCGCCAGGGGATTCGGACCCAGTACTTC	CSVEDQRQGIRTQYF
-	TRBJ1-5	-	TRBV21-1	TGTGCCAGCACCTGGTGGGGGCAGCCCCAGCATTTT	CASTWWGQPQHF
few	TRBJ1-3	-	TRBV30	TGTGCCTGGAGGATGGGACGCCGGTCTGGAAACACCATATATTTT	CAWRMGRRSGNTIYF
few	TRBJ2-3	TRBD2	TRBV10-3	TGTGCCATCTCCCCCCTAGCGGGAGGCACAGATACGCAGTATTTT	CAISPLAGGTDTQYF
-	TRBJ2-1	-	TRBV30	TGTGCCTGGAGCGGACTGGGTCCCAGCTCCTACAATGAGCAGTTCTTC	CAWSGLGPSSYNEQFF
few	TRBJ1-4	-	TRBV20-1	TGCAGTGCTAGCAAGGCAGGGTTACTGTTTTTT	CSASKAGLLFF
few	TRBJ2-4	-	TRBV9	TGTGCCAGCAGCCTCGCAGGGGGGCCCGGAAACATTCAGTACTTC	CASSLAGGPGNIQYF
few	TRBJ2-3	-	TRBV30	TGTGCCTGGAGTGTCCAGGGTAGCACAGATACGCAGTATTTT	CAWSVQGSTDTQYF
-	TRBJ1-5	-	TRBV6-6	TGTGCCAGCAGTTACGGGCAGGGAACGAATCAGCCCCAGCATTTT	CASSYGQGTNQPQHF
-	TRBJ2-1	-	TRBV9	TGTGCCAGCAGCGTAGGTGGGTTCCGCAATGAGCAGTTCTTC	CASSVGGFRNEQFF
-	TRBJ2-5	-	TRBV7-6	TGTGCCAGCAGCCCTCGGCGGGGGCAAAGAGAGACCCAGTACTTC	CASSPRRGQRETQYF
few	TRBJ2-4	-	TRBV30	TGTGCCTGGAGTCCTCCAAGGCCCCCAGGCATTCAGTACTTC	CAWSPPRPPGIQYF
-	TRBJ2-1	-	TRBV29-1	TGCAGCGTCCAGGGACTCAGCTCCTACAATGAGCAGTTCTTC	CSVQGLSSYNEQFF
-	TRBJ2-3	-	TRBV25-1	TGTGCCAGCAGTGAATACGGCACAGATACGCAGTATTTT	CASSEYGTDTQYF
-	TRBJ1-2	-	TRBV28	TGTGCCTCCGCGACAGTAAACTATGGCTACACCTTC	CASATVNYGYTF
few	TRBJ2-1	-	TRBV7-9	TGTGCCAGCAGCTTAGCCGCGGGCGGCAATGAGCAGTTCTTC	CASSLAAGGNEQFF
-	TRBJ1-1	TRBD1	TRBV30	TGTGCCTGGAAAAGACAGGGAGGGACTGAAGCTTTCTTT	CAWKRQGGTEAFF
-	TRBJ2-1	-	TRBV7-9	TGTGCCAGCAGCTTAGGGGAGCAGTTCTTC	CASSLGEQFF
-	TRBJ1-1	-	TRBV30	TGTGCCTGGAGTGCCAGAACAATCATGAACACTGAAGCTTTCTTT	CAWSARTIMNTEAFF
-	TRBJ1-4	-	TRBV4-1	TGCGCCAGCAGCCAACCGAGGAGCGATGAAAAACTGTTTTTT	CASSQPRSDEKLFF
few	TRBJ2-5	TRBD1	TRBV7-2	TGTGCCAGCAGCCCACACAGGGGAATGGGGACCCAGTACTTC	CASSPHRGMGTQYF
-	TRBJ2-7	-	TRBV29-1	TGCAGCGTTGAAGTTGGCACCTACGAGCAGTACTTC	CSVEVGTYEQYF
-	TRBJ2-4	TRBD2	TRBV27	TGTGCCAGCAGACGTTCTAGCGGAGGAAACATTCAGTACTTC	CASRRSSGGNIQYF
once	TRBJ1-1	TRBD1	TRBV30	TGTGCCTGGCTGCCCGCAGGGGGCACTGAAGCTTTCTTT	CAWLPAGGTEAFF
-	TRBJ2-1	-	TRBV30	TGTGCCTGGAGTGTACAGACAGACAATGAGCAGTTCTTC	CAWSVQTDNEQFF
-	TRBJ2-7	TRBD2	TRBV7-2	TGTGCCAGCAGCCAGTCTAGCGGGAAGCTCGAGCAGTACTTC	CASSQSSGKLEQYF
few	TRBJ2-5	-	TRBV9	TGTGCCAGCAGCGTAGCTCCGGACTACGGGCAAGAGACCCAGTACTTC	CASSVAPDYGQETQYF
few	TRBJ1-1	-	TRBV30	TGTGCCTGGAGTGGGCAGATGAACACTGAAGCTTTCTTT	CAWSGQMNTEAFF
few	TRBJ2-7	-	TRBV7-9	TGTGCCAGCAGCTTAGGTGGGAGGCAGAGCTCCTACGAGCAGTACTTC	CASSLGGRQSSYEQYF
once	TRBJ2-3	-	TRBV7-9	TGTGCCAGCAGCAGGGGAAGTAGCGGAGGGGCGGATACGCAGTATTTT	CASSRGSSGGADTQYF
few	TRBJ2-1	-	TRBV20-1	TGCAGTGCTAGAGCCGACCGGGAGCAGTTCTTC	CSARADREQFF
few	TRBJ2-1	TRBD2	TRBV14	TGTGCCAGCAGCCTCAAACTAGCGGGTGAGCAGTTCTTC	CASSLKLAGEQFF
-	TRBJ2-7	-	TRBV6-6	TGTGCCATCCGGGACCGTATCTACGAGCAGTACTTC	CAIRDRIYEQYF
-	TRBJ2-1	-	TRBV2	TGTGCCAGCAGTGCTTCGCCCCTATCAGGGAATGAGCAGTTCTTC	CASSASPLSGNEQFF
-	TRBJ2-7	TRBD2	TRBV18	TGTGCCAGCTCACCACGGACTAGGGCTCGCTACGAGCAGTACTTC	CASSPRTRARYEQYF
few	TRBJ2-6	-	TRBV5-1	TGCGCCAGCAGCACAGGCAACTCTGGGGCCAACGTCCTGACTTTC	CASSTGNSGANVLTF
-	TRBJ1-2	-	TRBV9	TGTGCCAGCAGCGTAGGGACAGACTATGGCTACACCTTC	CASSVGTDYGYTF
few	TRBJ2-2	-	TRBV7-2	TGTGCCAGCAGCTTAGAGGCAGGAAGGACCGGGGAGCTGTTTTTT	CASSLEAGRTGELFF
once	TRBJ2-5	TRBD1	TRBV5-1	TGCGCCAGCAGCTTGGACAGGGGCTCACAAGAGACCCAGTACTTC	CASSLDRGSQETQYF
-	TRBJ2-7	-	TRBV30	TGTGCCTGGAGTGGGGACCGTTCCTACGAGCAGTACTTC	CAWSGDRSYEQYF
-	TRBJ2-1	-	TRBV4-1	TGCGCCAGCAGCCAAGACCCGATGGTCCGCTACAATGAGCAGTTCTTC	CASSQDPMVRYNEQFF
-	TRBJ1-2	-	TRBV4-2	TGTGCCAGCAGCCAAGACTCAGGGCTTAGTACCTATGGCTACACCTTC	CASSQDSGLSTYGYTF